The sequence of this T cell receptor beta chain was determined in a study of blood T cell repertoires in COVID-19. For the study at large: Nucleic acid was either cDNA or gDNA, and it came from T cells, B-cell-depleted T cells, or PBMCs.

Sequencing was performed with immunoSEQ multiplex PCR; in TCRdb, only in-frame clones are kept and a portion is missing. The sample includes roughly 290,000 clones, 70% to 90% of them seen just once. The age range of participants was about 18 to 95 years, with residence in around 22 US areas. Self-reported history from a screening survey and questionnaire set each donor's cohort. This CDR3 spans 16 amino acids. V lost 5 bases to trimming and J lost 5 bases, with 19 bases between them. Germline CDR1 is LNHNV and CDR2 is YYDKDF (reference sequence). The TCR was taken from a woman aged 40 to 49 who had recovered from COVID-19. The specimen was PBMCs or T cells enriched from blood (not recorded which). The genes are TRBV15 and TRBJ2-1; D perhaps matches TRBD2 (7 bases). CDR3 DNA: TGTGCCACCAGCTCAAAGGGCGGGGGCGACGACAATGAGCAGTTCTTC. It translates to CATSSKGGGDDNEQFF. The whole variable domain, filled in from reference TRBV15 and TRBJ2-1, reads DAMVIQNPRYQVTQFGKPVTLSCSQTLNHNVMYWYQQKSSQAPKLLFHYYDKDFNNEADTPDNFQSRRPNTSFCFLDIRSPGLGDTAMYLCATSSKGGGDDNEQFFGPGTRLTVL.